This TCR beta chain came from a study of CD8 T cells in ankylosing spondylitis. Overall study findings and caveats: The study identified a TCR beta motif of several highly homologous variants that appeared characteristic of ankylosing spondylitis blood.

TCRdb processed the 5' RACE reads anew with MiXCR; each CDR3 protein has one entry. The sample holds fewer than 450,000 distinct CDR3 sequences; 17% are singletons and the top ten take 1%. Germline CDR1 and CDR2: KGHDR and SFDVKD. This CDR3 region has 16 residues. Germline trimming cut 3 bases from V and 5 bases from J; bases unmatched to any gene: 5. Note on this clonotype: Its antigen is as yet unknown.

Sample: blood, either unsorted or a sorted T cell fraction (not recorded which). The sequence was obtained from a male donor with ankylosing spondylitis. The chain has TRBV24-1 and TRBJ2-3; TRBD2 matches 12 bases. CDR3 loop: CATSDPSGGGIDTQYF. As DNA, the CDR3 is TGTGCCACCAGTGATCCTAGCGGGGGGGGAATAGATACGCAGTATTTT.